A single sample gave rise to the 24 T cell receptor beta chains below, sequenced in a study of chemoradiotherapy in HPV16-positive cancers. Profiled with immunoSEQ multiplex PCR; TCRdb holds only in-frame clones, not every one. The sample records around 5,400 clones, less than 85% being singletons. Specimen: tumor tissue, collected from a patient who underwent chemoradiotherapy. The receptors shown here come from a human donor with HPV-associated anogenital cancer.

The chain uses TRBV5-1 and TRBJ2-3; D is unclear. The length of the CDR3 is 11 residues. The V gene's germline CDR1 is SGHRS and CDR2 YFSETQ. Trimming removed 7 bases at V and 0 bases at J, with 3 bases between. Written as DNA, the CDR3 is TGCGCCAGCCGCAGCACAGATACGCAGTATTTT. Its protein product is CASRSTDTQYF.

The count of this clone is one. The chain has TRBV11-2 and TRBJ2-5; D remains ambiguous. Trimming stripped 1 base from V and 2 bases from J, with 8 bases between. The CDR3 is made up of 14 amino acids. In germline, CDR1 is SGHAT, CDR2 FQNNGV. In DNA, the CDR3 is TGTGCCAGCAGCTTAGCGGCATTTCAAGAGACCCAGTACTTC. This gives the protein CASSLAAFQETQYF.

This rearrangement joins TRBV30 to TRBJ2-3; 10 positions match TRBD1. Trimming at V came to 5 bases and at J to 3 bases, leaving 8 bases not matched to a gene. Germline V gene sequence: CDR1 GTSNPN, CDR2 SVGIG (reference sequence). CDR3 size: 15 residues. CDR3: CAWGSGTGDTDTQYF. In DNA form, the CDR3 reads TGTGCCTGGGGGAGCGGGACAGGGGATACAGATACGCAGTATTTT. Variable domain in full (rest from reference TRBV30 and TRBJ2-3): SQTIHQWPATLVQPVGSPLSLECTVEGTSNPNLYWYRQAAGRGLQLLFYSVGIGQISSEVPQNLSASRPQDRQFILSSKKLLLSDSGFYLCAWGSGTGDTDTQYFGPGTRLTVL.

The chain recombines TRBV7-2 with TRBJ2-1, with 13 bases lining up with TRBD2. Germline loops: CDR1 SGHTA, CDR2 FQGNSA. V shed 5 bases and J 5 bases; nucleotides not matched to a gene: 3. The CDR3 loop spans 15 amino acids. The CDR3 spells CASSQLAGGNNEQFF. CDR3 DNA: TGTGCCAGCAGCCAACTAGCGGGGGGGAACAATGAGCAGTTCTTC.

This chain connects TRBV29-1 to TRBJ1-1; no reliable D call. V dropped 6 bases and J dropped 7 bases, with 18 bases sitting between them. This CDR3 has 13 residues. Germline CDR1 reads SQVTM; CDR2 reads ANQGSEA. The CDR3 nucleotides are TGCAGCGTCCAATGGGGTGACAAACGTGAAGCTTTCTTT. This sequence encodes CSVQWGDKREAFF.

This clone was seen just once. This chain connects TRBV9 to TRBJ1-6, with 7 bases identical to TRBD1. CDR1 is SGDLS, CDR2 YYNGEE, per germline. The CDR3 has 16 residues. J was trimmed by 7 bases and V by 0 bases; bases with no gene match: 7. This CDR3 is CASSVDPWTGNSPLHF. The CDR3 coding sequence is TGTGCCAGCAGCGTAGACCCCTGGACAGGAAATTCACCCCTCCACTTT.

V usage is TRBV19 and J usage is TRBJ1-1; 8 bases line up with TRBD1. Germline loops: CDR1 LNHDA, CDR2 SQIVND (reference sequence). V lost 4 bases, J lost 3 bases, and 1 base stayed unmatched. The CDR3 has 13 residues. Here the CDR3 DNA reads TGTGCCAGTAGTAAGACAGGGGACACTGAAGCTTTCTTT. It is translated as CASSKTGDTEAFF.

This clone was seen only once. CDR3 DNA: TGTGCCAGCAGGGATCCTCTGGGAAACACTGAAGCTTTCTTT. This codes for CASRDPLGNTEAFF. The rearrangement uses TRBV6-1 and TRBJ1-1; unclear D gene. This CDR3 is built from 14 residues. Trimming removed 6 bases at V and 2 bases at J, with 13 bases between. Germline loops: CDR1 MNHNS, CDR2 SASEGT.

This clone occurred a few times. The chain couples TRBV7-9 to TRBJ2-1; a weak D match, TRBD2 (5 bases). V was pared by 3 bases and J by 7 bases, with 10 bases between. Germline CDR1 is SEHNR and CDR2 is FQNEAQ (reference sequence). The CDR3 runs 13 residues. Here the CDR3 DNA reads TGTGCCAGCAGCTTGGACTCCCTTAATGAGCAGTTCTTC. Translating gives CASSLDSLNEQFF.

The rearrangement joins TRBV18 to TRBJ1-1; D call uncertain. V shed 5 bases and J shed 1 base, with 8 bases lying between them. Germline V gene sequence: CDR1 KGHSH, CDR2 LQKENI. CDR3 size: 13 residues. In DNA form, the CDR3 reads TGTGCCAGCTCAACCCTCCCGAACACTGAAGCTTTCTTT. Protein: CASSTLPNTEAFF.

The gene calls are TRBV19 and TRBJ2-3; D uncertain. The ends were cut back, 2 bases at V and 2 bases at J, with 11 bases in the middle. The CDR3 sequence is 15 residues long. The germline CDR1 and CDR2 sequences are LNHDA and SQIVND (reference sequence). DNA for the CDR3: TGTGCCAGTAGTATATACGGTCCGGACACAGATACGCAGTATTTT. Amino acid sequence: CASSIYGPDTDTQYF.

The chain combines TRBV5-1 with TRBJ2-5; the match to TRBD1 covers 9 bases. The DNA end is a closer match to TRBJ2-7, so the J assignment may be wrong. Germline V lookup: CDR1 SGHRS, CDR2 YFSETQ. The CDR3 is made up of 15 amino acids. CDR3 nucleotide sequence: TGCGCCAGCAGCCGCGTCCGACAGGGGGTGGACGAGCAGTACTTC. Its protein is CASSRVRQGVDEQYF.

This clone was observed once. CDR3 in amino acids: CASSLGQGGELFF. For the CDR3, the DNA is TGTGCCAGCAGCTTAGGACAGGGCGGGGAGCTGTTTTTT. The chain couples TRBV7-6 to TRBJ2-2, with 7 nucleotides matching TRBD1. The V gene end was trimmed by 1 base and the J gene end by 7 bases; junction bases not matched to a gene: 0. Germline V gene lookup returns CDR1 SGHVS and CDR2 FNYEAQ. This CDR3 spans 13 amino acids.

The CDR3 region has the DNA TGTGCCAGCAGCTTTAGGGGTCCAGAGCAGTTCTTC. Amino acid sequence: CASSFRGPEQFF. The chain links TRBV7-2 to TRBJ2-1, with a weak D call TRBD1 (5 bases). This CDR3 contains 12 residues. CDR1 is SGHTA and CDR2 is FQGNSA in the germline V gene. The germline V and J ends were trimmed by 3 bases and 10 bases, with 10 bases remaining between them.

V usage is TRBV5-1 and J usage is TRBJ2-5, with D unresolved. With 1 base removed from V and 2 bases from J, the gap between germline ends came to 9 bases. The CDR3 loop spans 14 amino acids. The germline gives CDR1 SGHRS, CDR2 YFSETQ. This CDR3 is CASSLSLQQETQYF. Here the CDR3 DNA reads TGCGCCAGCAGCTTGTCACTCCAACAAGAGACCCAGTACTTC.

This clone appeared a single time. This chain uses TRBV9 with TRBJ2-7, with D possibly matching TRBD2 (6 bases). The CDR3 totals 14 residues. CDR1 and CDR2 from the germline V gene are SGDLS and YYNGEE. The V end was cut by 0 bases, the J end by 3 bases, with 10 bases between. CDR3 in amino acids: CASSVGDGGYEQYF. CDR3 sequence (DNA): TGTGCCAGCAGCGTAGGGGACGGGGGCTACGAGCAGTACTTC.

V usage is TRBV6-1 and J usage is TRBJ2-7; TRBD1 matches 11 bases. The V and J ends lost 7 bases and 4 bases, in that order; junction bases with no gene match: 6. The CDR3 has 14 residues. Germline assignment: CDR1 MNHNS and CDR2 SASEGT. The CDR3 reads CASTWDRGAYEQYV. The CDR3 coding sequence is TGTGCCAGCACCTGGGACAGGGGGGCGTACGAGCAGTACGTC.

The rearrangement joins TRBV7-6 to TRBJ2-2, with 8 bases matching TRBD2. Trimming took 4 bases from V and 4 from J; bases not matched to a gene: 11. CDR3 length equals 17 residues. Germline loops: CDR1 SGHVS, CDR2 FNYEAQ. CDR3 DNA sequence: TGTGCCAGCAGCTCCGGCGGGGGGTACGGGGGCACCGGGGAGCTGTTTTTT. The encoded protein is CASSSGGGYGGTGELFF. Drawing the rest from reference TRBV7-6 and TRBJ2-2, the complete variable domain is GAGVSQSPRYKVTKRGQDVALRCDPISGHVSLYWYRQALGQGPEFLTYFNYEAQQDKSGLPNDRFSAERPEGSISTLTIQRTEQRDSAMYRCASSSGGGYGGTGELFFGEGSRLTVL.

The chain joins TRBV5-6 to TRBJ1-2, with a weak D call TRBD1 (6 bases). Germline assignment: CDR1 SGHDT and CDR2 YYEEEE. V lost 6 bases, J lost 0 bases, and 15 bases lay in between. This CDR3 has 15 residues. CDR3 sequence (DNA): TGTGCCAGCACCTTCAAGAGGACAGCTAACTATGGCTACACCTTC. Residues: CASTFKRTANYGYTF.

The chain employs TRBV5-1 and TRBJ2-7, with D perhaps matching TRBD1 (5 bases). In germline, CDR1 is SGHRS, CDR2 YFSETQ. CDR3 length equals 13 residues. V was clipped by 5 bases and J by 3 bases, with 12 bases between them. CDR3 DNA sequence: TGCGCCAGCAGAACAGGCGCCAACTACGAGCAGTACTTC. Its translation is CASRTGANYEQYF.

This sequence joins TRBV6-5 and TRBJ1-4; D possibly corresponds to TRBD1 (5 bases). The CDR3 totals 14 residues. CDR1 MNHEY and CDR2 SVGAGI come from the germline V gene. V was pared by 5 bases and J by 5 bases, with 12 bases between. The CDR3: CASSPTGQNEKLFF. DNA for the CDR3: TGTGCCAGCAGTCCGACGGGGCAGAATGAAAAACTGTTTTTT.

The V call is TRBV27, the J call TRBJ2-1, with no clear D. This CDR3 has 16 residues. Trimming removed 4 bases from V and 7 bases from J, with 20 bases in between. CDR1 and CDR2 (germline): MNHEY, SMNVEV (reference sequence). CDR3 sequence: CASSSRLGLAVNEQFF. For the CDR3, the DNA is TGTGCCAGCAGTTCCCGTTTGGGTCTCGCAGTGAATGAGCAGTTCTTC.

This clone came up once. J is TRBJ1-3 and V is TRBV19, with D perhaps TRBD1 (5 bases). Trimming stripped 11 bases from V and 0 bases from J, with 11 bases between. The CDR3 runs 13 residues. Looked up from germline, CDR1 is LNHDA and CDR2 is SQIVND (reference sequence). This chain's CDR3 is CAVETVSGNTIYF. DNA for the CDR3: TGTGCCGTTGAGACAGTCTCTGGAAACACCATATATTTT.

The chain links TRBV6-5 to TRBJ2-3; unclear D gene. The V gene lost 6 bases and the J gene lost 2 bases, with 9 bases spanning the gap. Germline CDR1 and CDR2: MNHEY and SVGAGI. This CDR3 region has 13 residues. CDR3 sequence (DNA): TGTGCCAGCAGCCACCGGCACACAGATACGCAGTATTTT. Translating gives CASSHRHTDTQYF.